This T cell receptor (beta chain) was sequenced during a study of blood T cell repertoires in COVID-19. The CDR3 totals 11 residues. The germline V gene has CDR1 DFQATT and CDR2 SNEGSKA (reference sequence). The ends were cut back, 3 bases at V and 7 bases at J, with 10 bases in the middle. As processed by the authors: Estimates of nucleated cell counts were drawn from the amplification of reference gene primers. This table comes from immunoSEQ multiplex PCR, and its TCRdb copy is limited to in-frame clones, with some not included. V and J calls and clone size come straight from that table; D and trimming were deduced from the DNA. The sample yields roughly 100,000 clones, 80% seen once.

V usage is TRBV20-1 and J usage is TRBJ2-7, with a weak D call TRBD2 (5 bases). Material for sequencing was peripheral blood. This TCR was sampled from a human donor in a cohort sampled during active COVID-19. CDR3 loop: CSARSREEQYF. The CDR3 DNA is TGCAGTGCTAGGAGTAGGGAGGAGCAGTACTTC.